This T cell receptor beta chain was captured by sequencing in a study of early T cells in non-severe SARS-CoV-2 infection (dated by TCRdb to the early 2020s). A note on the overall study: Because TCR sequencing relied on bulk RNA taken from unsorted whole blood, pairing of alpha and beta chains was not possible. The research as a whole found: VDJdb matching was skewed toward anti-spike CD8 responses, so virus-specific expansions were likely underestimated and private and CD4 specificities were missed.

This clonotype occurred many times. Its antigen is unknown. No base quality information exists; no much larger clone differs at one position. Inclusive of the bounding cysteine and phenylalanine, the CDR3 is 15 residues long. Of the read, only the CDR3 DNA is kept; its 45 bases are in frame from base 1. According to the germline V gene, CDR1 reads SGDLS and CDR2 reads YYNGEE. The germline V end is reduced by 3 bases and the J end by 6 bases; junction bases left unmatched: 8. The study was a case-control design nested within a healthcare worker cohort in London, UK, with weekly nasopharyngeal swab PCR tests and blood sampling. Healthcare workers were enrolled in the week of the UK lockdown, from 23 to 31 March 2020, and were followed every week for up to roughly 16 weeks. Library preparation used 5' RACE. The sequencer listed for this sample is NextSeq 500. The TCR library protocol attached unique molecular identifiers to individual cDNA molecules to correct for sequencing error and PCR bias. Both TCR alpha and beta chains were sequenced, and tight co-correlation was observed between alpha and beta sequence abundances in each sample. The study's processing was this. Decombinator V4 was used to perform V gene, J gene and CDR3 annotation of TCR sequences. TCRs were defined as expanded if a significant change between any two time points was detected under a Poisson model with p below 0.0001. TCR abundances were normalised to the total number of TCRs sequenced per sample and expressed as counts per million. MAIT TCRs were defined by TRAV1-2 paired with TRAJ12, TRAJ20 or TRAJ33, and iNKT TCRs by TRAV10 paired with TRAJ18. VDJdb, accessed 1 November 2021, was searched for CMV, EBV and SARS-CoV-2 annotated TCRs, excluding TCRs annotated for multiple antigens. TCRdb cleaned the public reads at Q25 with fastp, built clones with MiXCR and kept in-frame beta chains. Here each entry gathers all rows of one CDR3 protein and keeps the most common genes and DNA. These V and J calls originate from TCRdb's pipeline instead of the authors' own analysis. The sample table lists 45,000 to 65,000 distinct CDR3 sequences, roughly 12% of them with a count of one. The leading ten clones occupy 2% to 3% of the sample.

This TCR derives from an adult who was a healthcare worker with PCR-confirmed SARS-CoV-2 infection or an uninfected control (not recorded which). The sequence is built from TRBV9 and TRBJ2-7; 11 bases in between match TRBD2. The specimen was whole blood, collected at baseline. The CDR3 here reads CASSETSGKVSEQYF. The sequenced DNA is TGTGCCAGCAGCGAGACTAGCGGGAAGGTCTCCGAGCAGTACTTC. The reference TRBV9 and TRBJ2-7 proteins fill in what lies around the CDR3, so the full variable domain reads DSGVTQTPKHLITATGQRVTLRCSPRSGDLSVYWYQQSLDQGLQFLIQYYNGEERAKGNILERFSAQQFPDLHSELNLSSLELGDSALYFCASSETSGKVSEQYFGPGTRLTVT.